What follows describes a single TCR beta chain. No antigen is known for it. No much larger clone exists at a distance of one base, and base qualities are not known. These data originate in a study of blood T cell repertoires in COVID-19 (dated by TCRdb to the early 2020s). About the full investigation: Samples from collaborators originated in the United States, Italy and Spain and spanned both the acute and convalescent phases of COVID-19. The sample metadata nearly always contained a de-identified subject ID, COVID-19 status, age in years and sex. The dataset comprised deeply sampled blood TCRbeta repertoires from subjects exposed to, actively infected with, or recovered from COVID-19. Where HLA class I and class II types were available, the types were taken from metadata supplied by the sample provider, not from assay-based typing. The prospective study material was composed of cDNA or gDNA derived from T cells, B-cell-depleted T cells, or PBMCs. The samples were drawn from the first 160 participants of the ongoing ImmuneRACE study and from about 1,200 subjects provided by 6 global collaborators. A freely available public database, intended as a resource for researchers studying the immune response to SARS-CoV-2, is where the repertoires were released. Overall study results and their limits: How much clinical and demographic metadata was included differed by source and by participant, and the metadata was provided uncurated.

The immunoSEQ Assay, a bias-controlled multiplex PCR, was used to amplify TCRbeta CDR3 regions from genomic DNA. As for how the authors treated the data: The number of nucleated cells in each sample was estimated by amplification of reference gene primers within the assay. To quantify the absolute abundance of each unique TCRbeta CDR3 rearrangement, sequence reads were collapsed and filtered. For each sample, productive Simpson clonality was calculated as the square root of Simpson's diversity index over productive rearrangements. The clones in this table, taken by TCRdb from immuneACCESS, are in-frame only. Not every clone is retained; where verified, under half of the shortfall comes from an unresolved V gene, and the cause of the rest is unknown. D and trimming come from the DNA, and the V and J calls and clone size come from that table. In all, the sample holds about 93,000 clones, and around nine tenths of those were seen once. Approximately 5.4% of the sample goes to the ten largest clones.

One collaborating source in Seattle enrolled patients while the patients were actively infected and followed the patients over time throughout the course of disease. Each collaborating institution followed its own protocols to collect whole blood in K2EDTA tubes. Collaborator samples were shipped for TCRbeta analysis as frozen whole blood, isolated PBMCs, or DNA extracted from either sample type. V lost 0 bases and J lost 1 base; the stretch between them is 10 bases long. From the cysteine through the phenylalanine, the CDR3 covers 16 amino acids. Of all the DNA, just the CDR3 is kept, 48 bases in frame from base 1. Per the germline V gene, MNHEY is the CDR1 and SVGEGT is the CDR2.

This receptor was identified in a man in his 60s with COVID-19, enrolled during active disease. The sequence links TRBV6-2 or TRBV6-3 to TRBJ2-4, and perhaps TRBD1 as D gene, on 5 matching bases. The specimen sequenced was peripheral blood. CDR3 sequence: CASSYSPQGAKNIQYF. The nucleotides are TGTGCCAGCAGTTACTCGCCTCAGGGTGCCAAAAACATTCAGTACTTC.